The 7 T cell receptor beta chains reported below all come from one sample, sequenced in a study of cytomegalovirus exposure and HLA in healthy donors (TCRdb year 2017). Libraries were built with the immunoSEQ multiplex PCR assay. For the multiplex PCR, a mixture combining 60 forward primers for TCR Vbeta segments and 13 reverse primers for TCR Jbeta segments was used. TCRdb limited this immuneACCESS table to in-frame rearrangements with V and J called. A share of clones is missing; checked studies link under half to unresolved V genes, and the rest is unexplained. The sample yields over 150,000 clones; around four fifths were counted once. Around 7% of the sample comes from the top ten. The sequenced sample was PBMCs. The receptors here all came from a male donor in good health and CMV-seropositive.

The chain is built from TRBV5-8 and TRBJ1-3; possibly TRBD1 for D (5 bases). This CDR3 contains 14 residues. The V end was cut by 4 bases, the J end by 7 bases, with 15 bases between. Germline V lookup: CDR1 SGHTS, CDR2 YDEGEE. The CDR3 spells CASSDDSIFNTIYF. The CDR3 DNA follows: TGTGCCAGCAGCGACGACAGCATTTTCAACACCATATATTTT.

The chain combines TRBV27 with TRBJ1-1, with a tentative D call TRBD1 (5 bases). Germline V lookup: CDR1 MNHEY, CDR2 SMNVEV (reference sequence). V lost 6 bases, J lost 3 bases, and 14 bases lay in between. CDR3 length equals 14 residues. This CDR3 is CASRGPGWDTEAFF. The CDR3, as DNA: TGTGCCAGCAGAGGTCCAGGGTGGGACACTGAAGCTTTCTTT.

This chain uses TRBV4-1 with TRBJ1-1, with D perhaps TRBD1 (6 bases). This CDR3 has 17 amino acids. Germline V gives CDR1 MGHRA, CDR2 YSYEKL. Trimming took off 4 bases at V and 1 base at J, with 19 bases between the two ends. CDR3 nucleotides: TGCGCCAGCAGCCCAGGTCGGGGGGCAAAGGGGAACACTGAAGCTTTCTTT. Translating it yields CASSPGRGAKGNTEAFF.

The rearrangement links TRBV21-1 to TRBJ2-5; the table's D call TRBD2 went unverified against the DNA. TRBV21-1 is reported as a pseudogene. The CDR3 extends over 16 amino acids. Written as DNA, the CDR3 is TGTGCCAGCAGCAAGGGGCTAGCGGGGGCGAGAGAGACCCAGTACTTC. Protein product: CASSKGLAGARETQYF.

V is TRBV5-1 and J is TRBJ1-3; D not certain. CDR3 size: 14 residues. CDR1 SGHRS and CDR2 YFSETQ come from the germline V gene. Trimming removed 2 bases from V and 6 bases from J, with 12 bases in between. The CDR3 spells CASSFDSTKNTIYF. CDR3 sequence (DNA): TGCGCCAGCAGCTTCGACTCAACAAAAAACACCATATATTTT.

V gene TRBV27 combines with J gene TRBJ2-3; 10 bases fit TRBD2. Germline V CDR1 and CDR2: MNHEY, SMNVEV (reference sequence). The CDR3 extends over 15 amino acids. J lost 5 bases, V lost 5 bases, and 7 bases had no gene match. This chain's CDR3 is CASSVSGGAVDTQYF. CDR3 coding DNA: TGTGCCAGCAGTGTAAGCGGGGGGGCGGTAGATACGCAGTATTTT.

The V call is TRBV27, the J call TRBJ2-1; TRBD1 agrees at 7 bases. The ends lost 6 bases at V and 6 bases at J; junction bases unmatched: 11. CDR1 MNHEY and CDR2 SMNVEV come from the germline V gene (reference sequence). This CDR3 comprises 15 residues. DNA for the CDR3: TGTGCCAGCAGCCCCGGGGACAGTAGGCGCAATGAGCAGTTCTTC. Amino acids: CASSPGDSRRNEQFF.